This T cell receptor (beta chain) was obtained from a study of blood T cell repertoires in COVID-19. Study-wide background: COVID-19 samples collected from the United States, Italy and Spain covered acute and convalescent phases.

This CDR3 is 17 amino acids long. V lost 6 bases and J lost 9; bases outside the gene matches: 12. Germline-derived CDR1 and CDR2 are SGHRS and YFSETQ. Measured with immunoSEQ multiplex PCR; TCRdb has only the in-frame clones, and not every one. The sample shows a few hundred thousand clones, roughly 80% of them seen only once. The sequencing sample was made of peripheral blood. The clonotype originates from a woman in her sixties or seventies who had recovered from COVID-19. The chain couples TRBV5-1 to TRBJ2-4, with 16 bases that match TRBD2. The chain's CDR3 is CASNPGTSGGAGGIQYF. The CDR3 coding sequence is TGCGCCAGCAATCCCGGGACTAGCGGGGGGGCCGGGGGCATTCAGTACTTC.